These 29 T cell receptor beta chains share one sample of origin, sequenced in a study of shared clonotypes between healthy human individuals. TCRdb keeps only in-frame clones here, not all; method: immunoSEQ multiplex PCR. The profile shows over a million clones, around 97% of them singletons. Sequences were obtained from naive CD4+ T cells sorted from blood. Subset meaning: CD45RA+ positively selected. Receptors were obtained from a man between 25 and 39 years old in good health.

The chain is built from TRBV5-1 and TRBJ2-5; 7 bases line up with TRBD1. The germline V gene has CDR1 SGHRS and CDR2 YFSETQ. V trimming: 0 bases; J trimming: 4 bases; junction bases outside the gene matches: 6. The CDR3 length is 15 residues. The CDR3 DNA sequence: TGCGCCAGCAGCTTGGGCGACAGGGCTAGAGAGACCCAGTACTTC. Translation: CASSLGDRARETQYF.

The CDR3 loop reads CASSPRGLAGGTSTDTQYF. The CDR3 DNA reads TGTGCCAGCTCACCGCGGGGACTAGCGGGAGGTACTAGCACAGATACGCAGTATTTT. The V call is TRBV18, the J call TRBJ2-3; TRBD2 agrees at 15 bases. V was pared by 3 bases and J by 0 bases, with 7 bases of the junction left unmatched. CDR3 length equals 19 residues. The germline V gene encodes CDR1 KGHSH and CDR2 LQKENI.

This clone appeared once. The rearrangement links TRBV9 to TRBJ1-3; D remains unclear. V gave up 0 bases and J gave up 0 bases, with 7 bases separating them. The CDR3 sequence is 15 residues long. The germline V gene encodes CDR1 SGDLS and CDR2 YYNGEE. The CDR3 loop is CASSVDTYSGNTIYF. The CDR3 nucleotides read TGTGCCAGCAGCGTAGACACATACTCTGGAAACACCATATATTTT.

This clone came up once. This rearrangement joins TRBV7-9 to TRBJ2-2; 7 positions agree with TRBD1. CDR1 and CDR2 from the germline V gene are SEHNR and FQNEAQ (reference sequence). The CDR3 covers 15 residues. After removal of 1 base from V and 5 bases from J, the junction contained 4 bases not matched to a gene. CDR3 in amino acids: CASSLEGARTGELFF. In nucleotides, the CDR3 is TGTGCCAGCAGCTTAGAGGGGGCGAGGACCGGGGAGCTGTTTTTT.

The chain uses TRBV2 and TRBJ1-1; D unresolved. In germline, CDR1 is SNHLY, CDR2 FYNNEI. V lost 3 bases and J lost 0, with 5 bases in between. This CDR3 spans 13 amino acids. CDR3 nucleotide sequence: TGTGCCAGCAGTGACACTATGAACACTGAAGCTTTCTTT. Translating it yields CASSDTMNTEAFF.

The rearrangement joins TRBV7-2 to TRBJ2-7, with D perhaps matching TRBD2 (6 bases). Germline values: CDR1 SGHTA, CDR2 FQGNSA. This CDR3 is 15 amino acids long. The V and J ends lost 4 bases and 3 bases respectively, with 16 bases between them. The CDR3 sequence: CASSSRPGLSYEQYF. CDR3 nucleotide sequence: TGTGCCAGCAGCTCGAGGCCGGGACTTAGCTACGAGCAGTACTTC. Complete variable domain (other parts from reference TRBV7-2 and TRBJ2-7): GAGVSQSPSNKVTEKGKDVELRCDPISGHTALYWYRQSLGQGLEFLIYFQGNSAPDKSGLPSDRFSAERTGGSVSTLTIQRTQQEDSAVYLCASSSRPGLSYEQYFGPGTRLTVT.

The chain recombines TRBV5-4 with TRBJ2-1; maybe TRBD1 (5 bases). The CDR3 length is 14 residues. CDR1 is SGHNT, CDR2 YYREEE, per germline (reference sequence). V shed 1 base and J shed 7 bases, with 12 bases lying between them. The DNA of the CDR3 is TGTGCCAGCAGCTTGCCCCCCAGGGATAATGAGCAGTTCTTC. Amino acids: CASSLPPRDNEQFF.

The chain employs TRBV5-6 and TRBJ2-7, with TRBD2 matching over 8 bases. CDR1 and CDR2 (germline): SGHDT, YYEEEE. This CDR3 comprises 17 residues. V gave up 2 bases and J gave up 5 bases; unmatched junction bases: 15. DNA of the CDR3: TGTGCCAGCAGCTTTAGGGGGGCGCTCGGGAGGGCCCACGAGCAGTACTTC. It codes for CASSFRGALGRAHEQYF.

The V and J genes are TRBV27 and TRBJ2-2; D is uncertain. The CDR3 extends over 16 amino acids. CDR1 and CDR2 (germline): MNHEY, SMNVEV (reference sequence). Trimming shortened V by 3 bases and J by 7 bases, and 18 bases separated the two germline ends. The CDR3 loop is CASSFVGLTSDGELFF. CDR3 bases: TGTGCCAGCAGTTTTGTCGGCCTAACCTCCGACGGGGAGCTGTTTTTT.

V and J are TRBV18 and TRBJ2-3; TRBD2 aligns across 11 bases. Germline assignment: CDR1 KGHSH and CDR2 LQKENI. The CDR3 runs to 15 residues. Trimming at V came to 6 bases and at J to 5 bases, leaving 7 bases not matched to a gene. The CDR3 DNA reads TGTGCCAGCTCCGGGACTAGCGGAGTAGGAGATACGCAGTATTTT. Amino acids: CASSGTSGVGDTQYF.

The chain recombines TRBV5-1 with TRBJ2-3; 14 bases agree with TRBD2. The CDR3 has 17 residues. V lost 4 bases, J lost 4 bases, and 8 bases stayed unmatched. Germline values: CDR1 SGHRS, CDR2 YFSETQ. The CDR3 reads CASSKTSGRAIADTQYF. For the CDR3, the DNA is TGCGCCAGCAGCAAGACTAGCGGGAGGGCCATCGCAGATACGCAGTATTTT. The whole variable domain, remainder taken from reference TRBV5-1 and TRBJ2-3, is KAGVTQTPRYLIKTRGQQVTLSCSPISGHRSVSWYQQTPGQGLQFLFEYFSETQRNKGNFPGRFSGRQFSNSRSEMNVSTLELGDSALYLCASSKTSGRAIADTQYFGPGTRLTVL.

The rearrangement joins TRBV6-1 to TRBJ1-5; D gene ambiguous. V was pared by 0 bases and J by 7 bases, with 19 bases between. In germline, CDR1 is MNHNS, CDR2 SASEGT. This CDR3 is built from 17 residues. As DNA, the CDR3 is TGTGCCAGCAGTGAAGCGTTAGTACAATATCTTGGGCAGCCCCAGCATTTT. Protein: CASSEALVQYLGQPQHF.

In DNA, the CDR3 is TGTGCCAGCAGCGTCCTCTCTACGGGACCCTTATACGAGCAGTACTTC. Its translation: CASSVLSTGPLYEQYF. This chain uses TRBV9 with TRBJ2-7; D may correspond to TRBD1 or TRBD2 (5 bases each). The CDR3 consists of 16 residues. Germline CDR1 and CDR2: SGDLS and YYNGEE. With 2 bases removed from V and 4 bases from J, the gap between germline ends came to 19 bases.

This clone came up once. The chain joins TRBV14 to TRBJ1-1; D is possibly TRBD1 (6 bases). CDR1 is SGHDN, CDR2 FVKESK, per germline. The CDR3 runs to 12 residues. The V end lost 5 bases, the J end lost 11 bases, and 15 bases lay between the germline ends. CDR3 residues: CASSSPGVGAFF. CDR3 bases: TGTGCCAGCAGCTCCCCAGGGGTGGGGGCTTTCTTT.

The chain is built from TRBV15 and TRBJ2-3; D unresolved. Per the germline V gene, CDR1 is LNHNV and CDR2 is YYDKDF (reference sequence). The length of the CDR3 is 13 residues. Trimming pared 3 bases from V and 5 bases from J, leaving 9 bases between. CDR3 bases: TGTGCCACCAGCAGCCAACGCGGAGATACGCAGTATTTT. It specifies CATSSQRGDTQYF.

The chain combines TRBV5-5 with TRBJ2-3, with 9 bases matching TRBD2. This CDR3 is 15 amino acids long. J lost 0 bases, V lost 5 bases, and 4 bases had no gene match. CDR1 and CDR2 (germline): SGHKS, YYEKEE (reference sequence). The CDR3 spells CASSRLAGSTDTQYF. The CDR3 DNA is TGTGCCAGCAGTCGTCTAGCGGGAAGCACAGATACGCAGTATTTT.

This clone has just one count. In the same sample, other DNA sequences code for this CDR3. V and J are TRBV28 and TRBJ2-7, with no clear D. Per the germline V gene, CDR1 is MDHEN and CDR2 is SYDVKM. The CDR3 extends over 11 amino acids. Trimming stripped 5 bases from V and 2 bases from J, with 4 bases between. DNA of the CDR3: TGTGCCAGCAGTCTTACCTACGAGCAGTACTTC. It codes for CASSLTYEQYF.

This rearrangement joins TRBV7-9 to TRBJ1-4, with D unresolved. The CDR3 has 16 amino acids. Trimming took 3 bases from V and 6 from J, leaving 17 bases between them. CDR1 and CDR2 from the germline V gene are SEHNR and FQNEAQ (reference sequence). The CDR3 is CASSLVGREGYEKLFF. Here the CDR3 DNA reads TGTGCCAGCAGCTTGGTTGGGCGTGAGGGCTATGAAAAACTGTTTTTT.

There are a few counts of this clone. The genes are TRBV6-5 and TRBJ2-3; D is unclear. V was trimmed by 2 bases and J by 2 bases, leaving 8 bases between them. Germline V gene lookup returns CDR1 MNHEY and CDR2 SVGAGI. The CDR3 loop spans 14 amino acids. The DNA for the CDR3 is TGTGCCAGCAGTTACGTTAGTTCCACAGATACGCAGTATTTT. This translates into CASSYVSSTDTQYF.

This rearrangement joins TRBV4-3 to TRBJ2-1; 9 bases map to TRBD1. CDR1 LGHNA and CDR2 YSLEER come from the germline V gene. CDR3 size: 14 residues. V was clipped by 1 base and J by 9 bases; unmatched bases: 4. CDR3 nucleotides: TGCGCCAGCAGCCAAGGGACAGGGGTTGTTGAGCAGTTCTTC. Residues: CASSQGTGVVEQFF.

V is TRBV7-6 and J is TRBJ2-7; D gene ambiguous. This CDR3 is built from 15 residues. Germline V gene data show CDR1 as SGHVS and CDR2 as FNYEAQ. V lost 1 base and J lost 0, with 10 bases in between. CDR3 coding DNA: TGTGCCAGCAGCTTAGGTGTAGGGATCTCCTACGAGCAGTACTTC. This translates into CASSLGVGISYEQYF.

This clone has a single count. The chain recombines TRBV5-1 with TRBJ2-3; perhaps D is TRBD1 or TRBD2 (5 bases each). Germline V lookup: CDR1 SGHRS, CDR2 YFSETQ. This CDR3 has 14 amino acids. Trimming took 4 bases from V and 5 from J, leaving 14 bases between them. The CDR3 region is CASSPGRAIDTQYF. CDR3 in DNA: TGCGCCAGCAGCCCAGGGCGGGCGATAGATACGCAGTATTTT.

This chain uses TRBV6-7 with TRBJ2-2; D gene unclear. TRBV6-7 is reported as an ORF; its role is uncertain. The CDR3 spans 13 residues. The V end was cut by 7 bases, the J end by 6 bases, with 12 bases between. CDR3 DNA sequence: TGTGCCAGCACTCGCCCGGACGCCGGGGAGCTGTTTTTT. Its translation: CASTRPDAGELFF.

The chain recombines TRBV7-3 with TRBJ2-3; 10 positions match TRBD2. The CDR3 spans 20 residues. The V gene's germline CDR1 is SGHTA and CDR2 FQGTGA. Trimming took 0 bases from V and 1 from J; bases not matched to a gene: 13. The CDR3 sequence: CASSLTCPSGRVGGTDTQYF. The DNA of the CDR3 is TGTGCCAGCAGCTTAACGTGTCCTAGCGGGAGAGTGGGGGGCACAGATACGCAGTATTTT.

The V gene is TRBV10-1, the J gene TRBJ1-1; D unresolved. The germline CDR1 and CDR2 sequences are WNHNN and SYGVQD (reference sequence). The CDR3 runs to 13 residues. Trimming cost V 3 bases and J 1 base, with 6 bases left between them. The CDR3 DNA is TGCGCCAGCAGTGACAGGTGGAACACTGAAGCTTTCTTT. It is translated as CASSDRWNTEAFF.

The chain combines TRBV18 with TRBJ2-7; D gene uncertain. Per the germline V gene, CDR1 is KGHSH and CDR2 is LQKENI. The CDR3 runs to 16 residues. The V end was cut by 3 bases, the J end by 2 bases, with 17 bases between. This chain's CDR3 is CASSPLNGRSTYEQYF. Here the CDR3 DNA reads TGTGCCAGCTCACCGCTAAACGGACGGAGTACCTACGAGCAGTACTTC.

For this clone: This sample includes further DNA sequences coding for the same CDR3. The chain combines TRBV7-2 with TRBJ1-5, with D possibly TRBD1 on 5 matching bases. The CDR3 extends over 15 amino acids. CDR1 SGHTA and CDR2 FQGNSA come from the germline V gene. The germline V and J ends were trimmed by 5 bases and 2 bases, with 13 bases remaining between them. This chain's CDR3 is CASSVQGGGNQPQHF. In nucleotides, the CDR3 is TGTGCCAGCAGCGTGCAGGGAGGGGGCAATCAGCCCCAGCATTTT.

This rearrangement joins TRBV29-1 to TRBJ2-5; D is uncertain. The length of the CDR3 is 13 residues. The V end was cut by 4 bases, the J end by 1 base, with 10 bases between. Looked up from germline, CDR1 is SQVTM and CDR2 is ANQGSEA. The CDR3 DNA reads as TGCAGCGTTGGGCGTACGTCCCAAGAGACCCAGTACTTC. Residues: CSVGRTSQETQYF.

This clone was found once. The CDR3 protein is CASSYSGSPLNEQFF. The CDR3 nucleotides read TGTGCCAGCAGCTATAGCGGGAGCCCTCTCAATGAGCAGTTCTTC. The V and J genes are TRBV7-9 and TRBJ2-1, with 9 bases aligning to TRBD2. V was pared by 4 bases and J by 6 bases, with 7 bases of the junction left unmatched. Germline V gene lookup returns CDR1 SEHNR and CDR2 FQNEAQ (reference sequence). The CDR3 loop spans 15 amino acids.